The source of this TCR beta chain is a study of T cell responses to AZD1222 COVID-19 vaccine. Study summary: Second-dose intervals near 4 or 12 weeks were combined. Broader study findings: White British ancestry dominated among donors, who included more females, and clonal diversity was possibly underestimated.

Germline V CDR1 and CDR2: MNHEY, SVGAGI. CDR3 length equals 13 residues. V was trimmed by 6 bases and J by 3 bases, leaving 11 bases between them. Of note for this clone: The antigen is undetermined.

Data came from immunoSEQ multiplex PCR; TCRdb stores just in-frame clones and leaves some out. The table shows some 150,000 clones, with more than 90% occurring only once. The sequence derives from an adult in good health. The chain joins TRBV6-5 to TRBJ2-5, with a weak D call TRBD1 (6 bases). Source: peripheral blood, taken on day 0 of AZD1222 vaccination. The CDR3 DNA is TGTGCCAGCAGATGGACAGCAGAAGAGACCCAGTACTTC. The encoded protein is CASRWTAEETQYF.